This TCR beta chain was documented in a study of T cell changes during pregnancy in multiple sclerosis. Method: immunoSEQ multiplex PCR; TCRdb's copy keeps in-frame clones and lacks some. Of around 27,000 clones detected, about 93% appear once; the ten largest clones hold less than 0.55%. V shed 6 bases and J 3 bases; nucleotides not matched to a gene: 1. In germline, CDR1 is LGHNT, CDR2 FRNRAP. The CDR3 sequence is 13 residues long. The chain uses TRBV12-5 and TRBJ1-5, with 8 nucleotides matching TRBD1. The clonotype comes from a female donor with multiple sclerosis, enrolled in a pregnancy study. The sequencing here drew on CD4+ T cells from peripheral blood mononuclear cells, taken after pregnancy. This chain's CDR3 is CASGDRDNQPQHF. The CDR3 DNA follows: TGTGCTAGTGGGGACAGGGACAATCAGCCCCAGCATTTT.